This is a list of T cell receptor beta chains from one sample in a study of OX40 agonist ivuxolimab in advanced cancers. Clones were sequenced by immunoSEQ multiplex PCR, and TCRdb holds only the in-frame ones, with some missing. This table holds 79,000 or so clones, almost 85% found once. The sequencing here drew on CD4+ or CD8+ T cells sorted from blood, taken in a trial of the OX40 agonist ivuxolimab. The source of these receptors is an adult with an advanced solid tumor such as melanoma, head and neck, liver or kidney cancer. Each CDR3 is given with its conserved first and last residue. The D gene is left open where the match is weak. A clone size is listed for some rows: how often the clone was seen (once, few, many), or a class if it is expanded.

j_gene,abundance,v_gene,d_gene,CDR3aa,CDR3nt
TRBJ1-2,NA,TRBV2,NA,CVTVRGGAEYGYTF,TGTGTCACAGTACGGGGGGGCGCGGAGTATGGCTACACCTTC
TRBJ1-2,NA,TRBV2,NA,CASSAETGANYGYTF,TGTGCCAGCAGTGCGGAGACAGGCGCTAACTATGGCTACACCTTC
TRBJ1-4,NA,TRBV11-3,TRBD1,CASSRGLNEKLFF,TGTGCCAGCAGCAGGGGGCTTAATGAAAAACTGTTTTTT
TRBJ2-1,NA,TRBV12-5,NA,CASGLKSPGLTMGQFF,TGTGCTAGTGGTTTGAAAAGTCCGGGTCTTACAATGGGGCAGTTCTTC
TRBJ2-5,NA,TRBV4-1,TRBD2,CASSQGNSGTWETQYF,TGCGCCAGCAGCCAAGGTAATAGCGGGACATGGGAGACCCAGTACTTC
TRBJ2-2,NA,TRBV11-2,NA,CASSLVLGGSNTGELFF,TGTGCCAGCAGCTTAGTGTTGGGGGGCTCGAACACCGGGGAGCTGTTTTTT
TRBJ2-7,NA,TRBV29-1,NA,CSALRAPTYEQYF,TGCAGCGCCCTTCGAGCGCCTACCTACGAGCAGTACTTC
TRBJ1-4,few,TRBV19,NA,CASSIPLGGEKLFF,TGTGCCAGTAGTATCCCTCTCGGAGGTGAAAAACTGTTTTTT
TRBJ1-2,NA,TRBV2,TRBD1,CASSERGQGTWRGYTF,TGTGCCAGCAGTGAACGAGGACAGGGGACCTGGCGGGGCTACACCTTC
TRBJ2-4,NA,TRBV19,NA,CASSILWGNKNIQYF,TGTGCCAGTAGTATTTTGTGGGGTAACAAAAACATTCAGTACTTC
TRBJ1-1,NA,TRBV7-8,TRBD1,CASSLSRGHVEAFF,TGTGCCAGCAGCTTAAGTAGGGGGCATGTTGAAGCTTTCTTT
TRBJ1-3,NA,TRBV7-2,NA,CASSPGYGNTIYF,TGTGCCAGCAGCCCGGGATACGGAAACACCATATATTTT
TRBJ2-1,NA,TRBV27,TRBD2,CASSFNGGGHEQFF,TGTGCCAGCAGTTTCAACGGGGGGGGCCATGAGCAGTTCTTC
TRBJ2-2,NA,TRBV5-1,NA,CASSLERGGTGELFF,TGCGCCAGCAGCTTGGAACGGGGTGGGACCGGGGAGCTGTTTTTT
TRBJ2-7,NA,TRBV6-5,TRBD1,CASRPGQGGEQYF,TGTGCCAGCAGACCGGGACAGGGGGGAGAGCAGTACTTC
TRBJ1-2,NA,TRBV2,NA,CASTRGLSYGYTF,TGTGCCAGCACTCGGGGCCTATCCTATGGCTACACCTTC